A selection of T cell receptor beta chains follows, all from one sample in a study of blood T cell repertoires in COVID-19. Libraries were prepared by immunoSEQ multiplex PCR; TCRdb keeps only in-frame clonotypes and omits some of them. The profile shows over 400,000 clones, roughly nine tenths of them singletons. Specimen: peripheral blood. The origin of the receptors is a woman in her fifties or sixties with COVID-19, enrolled during active disease. The CDR3 runs from the conserved cysteine through the conserved F or W. Each record gives: D gene, V gene, J gene, clone size, CDR3 protein, CDR3 DNA. The D gene is left open where the match is weak. Only some rows state a clone size, as once, few, many or a class for expanded clones.

d_gene: TRBD1
v_gene: TRBV2
j_gene: TRBJ1-5
abundance: .
CDR3aa: CASRDRGPQPQHF
CDR3nt: TGTGCCAGCAGGGACAGGGGGCCTCAGCCCCAGCATTTT

d_gene: .
v_gene: TRBV5-6
j_gene: TRBJ1-2
abundance: .
CDR3aa: CASSFLAQGLGYTF
CDR3nt: TGTGCCAGCAGCTTTCTCGCCCAGGGCCTTGGCTACACCTTC

d_gene: .
v_gene: TRBV6-5
j_gene: TRBJ1-1
abundance: .
CDR3aa: CASSYKIGAEAFF
CDR3nt: TGTGCCAGCAGTTATAAGATTGGGGCCGAAGCTTTCTTT

d_gene: .
v_gene: TRBV12-3/TRBV12-4
j_gene: TRBJ1-1
abundance: .
CDR3aa: CASSYTGITEAFF
CDR3nt: TGTGCCAGCAGTTACACAGGGATCACTGAAGCTTTCTTT

d_gene: .
v_gene: TRBV10-3
j_gene: TRBJ2-7
abundance: .
CDR3aa: CAILYYEQYF
CDR3nt: TGTGCCATCCTATATTACGAGCAGTACTTC

d_gene: .
v_gene: TRBV6-5
j_gene: TRBJ1-5
abundance: .
CDR3aa: CASSYPQGDGDQPQHF
CDR3nt: TGTGCCAGCAGTTACCCTCAAGGGGATGGGGATCAGCCCCAGCATTTT

d_gene: .
v_gene: TRBV5-1
j_gene: TRBJ2-7
abundance: many
CDR3aa: CASSSEDNEQYF
CDR3nt: TGCGCCAGCAGCTCAGAGGACAACGAGCAGTACTTC

d_gene: .
v_gene: TRBV7-2
j_gene: TRBJ1-6
abundance: .
CDR3aa: CASSKSGGGSYNSPLHF
CDR3nt: TGTGCCAGCAGCAAAAGTGGGGGCGGGTCCTATAATTCACCCCTCCACTTT

d_gene: TRBD1
v_gene: TRBV4-1
j_gene: TRBJ1-6
abundance: .
CDR3aa: CASSLDRGRGPLHF
CDR3nt: TGCGCCAGCAGCCTTGACAGGGGACGGGGCCCCCTCCACTTT

d_gene: .
v_gene: TRBV15
j_gene: TRBJ1-1
abundance: once
CDR3aa: CATSSQGRVPRAEAFF
CDR3nt: TGTGCCACCAGCAGCCAGGGGAGAGTTCCCCGCGCTGAAGCTTTCTTT

d_gene: .
v_gene: TRBV12-3/TRBV12-4
j_gene: TRBJ2-2
abundance: .
CDR3aa: CALLEAGTGELFF
CDR3nt: TGTGCCCTTTTAGAGGCGGGGACCGGGGAGCTGTTTTTT

d_gene: .
v_gene: TRBV5-1
j_gene: TRBJ1-1
abundance: .
CDR3aa: CASSLVRVDSTEAFF
CDR3nt: TGCGCCAGCAGCTTGGTACGGGTAGATTCTACTGAAGCTTTCTTT

d_gene: .
v_gene: TRBV12-3/TRBV12-4
j_gene: TRBJ2-2
abundance: .
CDR3aa: CASSSRAELFF
CDR3nt: TGTGCCAGCAGTTCCCGAGCAGAGCTGTTTTTT

d_gene: .
v_gene: TRBV5-8
j_gene: TRBJ1-5
abundance: .
CDR3aa: CASSSGYSHHNQPQHF
CDR3nt: TGTGCCAGCAGCTCAGGTTATTCTCATCACAATCAGCCCCAGCATTTT

d_gene: .
v_gene: TRBV30
j_gene: TRBJ1-1
abundance: .
CDR3aa: CALIARAPEAFF
CDR3nt: TGTGCCCTGATTGCGAGAGCCCCCGAAGCTTTCTTT

d_gene: .
v_gene: TRBV19
j_gene: TRBJ1-1
abundance: .
CDR3aa: CASSITGGRAFF
CDR3nt: TGTGCCAGTAGTATAACAGGCGGAAGAGCTTTCTTT

d_gene: TRBD2
v_gene: TRBV2
j_gene: TRBJ2-7
abundance: .
CDR3aa: CASNSGLASYEQYF
CDR3nt: TGTGCCAGCAACTCGGGACTAGCATCCTACGAGCAGTACTTC

d_gene: .
v_gene: TRBV25-1
j_gene: TRBJ2-5
abundance: once
CDR3aa: CASSSNYDGTQYF
CDR3nt: TGTGCCAGCAGTTCCAACTACGATGGGACCCAGTACTTC

d_gene: TRBD2
v_gene: TRBV14
j_gene: TRBJ2-4
abundance: .
CDR3aa: CASSQRGVNIQYF
CDR3nt: TGTGCCAGCAGCCAGCGGGGGGTAAACATTCAGTACTTC

d_gene: TRBD1
v_gene: TRBV25-1
j_gene: TRBJ1-4
abundance: .
CDR3aa: CASISDRVPEKLFF
CDR3nt: TGTGCCAGCATCTCGGACAGGGTGCCTGAAAAACTGTTTTTT

d_gene: .
v_gene: TRBV7-2
j_gene: TRBJ2-1
abundance: .
CDR3aa: CASSLYLNEQFF
CDR3nt: TGTGCCAGCAGCTTATATCTGAATGAGCAGTTCTTC

d_gene: .
v_gene: TRBV6-1
j_gene: TRBJ1-2
abundance: .
CDR3aa: CASSERGLPPLF
CDR3nt: TGTGCCAGCAGTGAAAGGGGACTTCCTCCCCTCTTC

d_gene: .
v_gene: TRBV11-2
j_gene: TRBJ1-6
abundance: .
CDR3aa: CASSSFGADNSPLHF
CDR3nt: TGTGCCAGCAGCTCTTTCGGAGCGGATAATTCACCCCTCCACTTT

d_gene: .
v_gene: TRBV19
j_gene: TRBJ1-2
abundance: .
CDR3aa: CASNSGVLDGYTF
CDR3nt: TGTGCCAGTAATTCGGGGGTATTGGATGGCTACACCTTC

d_gene: .
v_gene: TRBV7-2
j_gene: TRBJ1-3
abundance: .
CDR3aa: CASSLAPTSLASGNTIYF
CDR3nt: TGTGCCAGCAGCTTAGCCCCGACTTCTTTGGCCTCTGGAAACACCATATATTTT

d_gene: .
v_gene: TRBV7-8
j_gene: TRBJ2-7
abundance: .
CDR3aa: CASSSRLGPYTYEQYF
CDR3nt: TGTGCCAGCAGCTCCCGGCTGGGCCCATATACCTACGAGCAGTACTTC

d_gene: .
v_gene: TRBV6-2/TRBV6-3
j_gene: TRBJ1-1
abundance: .
CDR3aa: CASSYSRGGRAMNTEAFF
CDR3nt: TGTGCCAGCAGTTACTCGAGAGGCGGCAGGGCGATGAACACTGAAGCTTTCTTT

d_gene: .
v_gene: TRBV9
j_gene: TRBJ2-6
abundance: .
CDR3aa: CASSAERTGRRANVLTF
CDR3nt: TGTGCCAGCAGCGCTGAGAGGACTGGCCGGAGGGCCAACGTCCTGACTTTC

d_gene: TRBD1
v_gene: TRBV5-1
j_gene: TRBJ1-4
abundance: once
CDR3aa: CASSPSRDRPREKLFF
CDR3nt: TGCGCCAGCAGCCCGTCCCGGGACAGGCCCCGCGAAAAACTGTTTTTT

d_gene: .
v_gene: TRBV12-5
j_gene: TRBJ1-1
abundance: .
CDR3aa: CASGGGQTRNTEAFF
CDR3nt: TGTGCTAGTGGCGGCGGACAGACGAGGAACACTGAAGCTTTCTTT

d_gene: TRBD1
v_gene: TRBV5-1
j_gene: TRBJ1-1
abundance: .
CDR3aa: CASSLRQGMNTEAFF
CDR3nt: TGCGCCAGCAGCTTAAGACAGGGTATGAACACTGAAGCTTTCTTT